Below are 18 T cell receptor beta chains sequenced from a single sample in a study of T cell responses to AZD1222 COVID-19 vaccine. The protocol was immunoSEQ multiplex PCR, while the TCRdb copy is restricted to in-frame clones and leaves out a portion. The sample includes 120,000 or so clones, approximately 83% of them seen just once. The source material was peripheral blood, sampled on day 0 of AZD1222 vaccination. The receptors shown here come from an adult in good health.

The V and J genes are TRBV7-8 and TRBJ2-3; D gene ambiguous. This CDR3 is built from 15 residues. CDR1 and CDR2 from the germline V gene are SGHVS and FQNEAQ. Trimming took off 4 bases at V and 2 bases at J, with 13 bases between the two ends. CDR3 region: CASSSHRGPTDTQYF. The CDR3 DNA follows: TGTGCCAGCAGCTCCCACCGCGGACCCACAGATACGCAGTATTTT.

The V and J genes are TRBV30 and TRBJ2-3; 7 bases match TRBD2. This CDR3 is 14 amino acids long. The germline gives CDR1 GTSNPN, CDR2 SVGIG (reference sequence). With 3 bases clipped from V and 6 bases from J, the junction kept 9 bases outside the gene matches. CDR3 in amino acids: CAWRLWEGSDTQYF. The CDR3 region has the DNA TGTGCCTGGAGGCTGTGGGAGGGCTCGGATACGCAGTATTTT. Full variable domain (remainder filled in from reference TRBV30 and TRBJ2-3): SQTIHQWPATLVQPVGSPLSLECTVEGTSNPNLYWYRQAAGRGLQLLFYSVGIGQISSEVPQNLSASRPQDRQFILSSKKLLLSDSGFYLCAWRLWEGSDTQYFGPGTRLTVL.

This chain joins TRBV19 and TRBJ1-4; no definite D call. This CDR3 comprises 16 residues. CDR1 LNHDA and CDR2 SQIVND come from the germline V gene (reference sequence). The V end lost 7 bases, the J end lost 8 bases, and 23 bases lay between the germline ends. The CDR3: CASKEESRGFAEKLFF. DNA for the CDR3: TGTGCCAGTAAAGAGGAGAGTCGAGGGTTTGCGGAAAAACTGTTTTTT.

The V call is TRBV5-4, the J call TRBJ1-1; D unresolved. V was trimmed by 0 bases and J by 0 bases, leaving 6 bases between them. The germline gives CDR1 SGHNT, CDR2 YYREEE (reference sequence). There are 14 residues in the CDR3. CDR3 DNA: TGTGCCAGCAGCTTGGATGCATTGAACACTGAAGCTTTCTTT. This encodes CASSLDALNTEAFF.

Regarding this clone: One end of the junction varies from germline; a read error may be responsible. The chain has TRBV7-7 and TRBJ2-1, with D tentatively TRBD1 (6 bases). Germline CDR1 and CDR2: SSHAT and FNYEAQ (reference sequence). This CDR3 is built from 16 residues. The chain's CDR3 is CASSLAYNQGKDEQFF. CDR3 sequence (DNA): TGTGCTAGCAGCTTAGCTTACAATCAGGGGAAGGATGAGCAGTTCTTC.

This clone has more than one count but fewer than ten. The chain links TRBV5-6 to TRBJ1-5, with 8 bases fitting TRBD1. The CDR3 is 15 residues long. The germline CDR1 and CDR2 sequences are SGHDT and YYEEEE. J was trimmed by 9 bases and V by 3 bases; bases with no gene match: 11. The CDR3 loop reads CASSWSGQGQGPQHF. As DNA, the CDR3 is TGTGCCAGCAGCTGGTCAGGACAGGGCCAAGGGCCCCAGCATTTT.

The chain recombines TRBV7-2 with TRBJ2-1; 8 nucleotides match TRBD1. There are 16 residues in the CDR3. The V gene end was trimmed by 8 bases and the J gene end by 3 bases; junction bases not matched to a gene: 12. Looked up from germline, CDR1 is SGHTA and CDR2 is FQGNSA. The CDR3 is CASPLRGQEIYNEQFF. The CDR3 region has the DNA TGTGCCAGCCCCCTGAGGGGACAGGAAATCTACAATGAGCAGTTCTTC.

Note on this clone: The junction does not match germline at one end; this may be a read error. This rearrangement joins TRBV3-1 (or the pseudogene TRBV3-2) to TRBJ2-7; perhaps TRBD1 as D (6 bases). CDR3 length: 12 residues. CDR1 LGHDT and CDR2 YNNKEL come from the germline V gene (reference sequence). The CDR3, as DNA: TGTGCCAGCAGCCAAGACCCCCGGACAGCGCACTTC. It is translated as CASSQDPRTAHF.

This chain joins TRBV6-6 and TRBJ1-4; D is perhaps TRBD1 (5 bases). Trimming stripped 2 bases from V and 8 bases from J, with 12 bases between. This CDR3 has 14 residues. Germline V lookup: CDR1 MNHNY, CDR2 SVGAGI (reference sequence). In DNA form, the CDR3 reads TGTGCCAGCAGTTACCCCGGGGGGGTGGAAAAACTGTTTTTT. It translates to CASSYPGGVEKLFF.

The V and J genes are TRBV4-2 and TRBJ2-5, with 8 positions matching TRBD1. The CDR3 is made up of 16 amino acids. CDR1 and CDR2 (germline): LGHNA, YNFKEQ. Losses at the gene ends were 3 bases for V and 5 bases for J; bases not matched to a gene: 11. The CDR3 DNA reads as TGTGCCAGCAGCCAGGGTGGGACAGGAGAGGAGGAGACCCAGTACTTC. Its translation is CASSQGGTGEEETQYF.

A few counts support this clone. The rearrangement uses TRBV5-4 and TRBJ2-7, with D perhaps TRBD1 or TRBD2 (5 bases each). V shed 4 bases and J shed 0 bases, with 11 bases lying between them. There are 14 residues in the CDR3. Per the germline V gene, CDR1 is SGHNT and CDR2 is YYREEE (reference sequence). CDR3 nucleotides: TGTGCCAGCAGCCCAACCGGGGCCTCCTACGAGCAGTACTTC. Protein product: CASSPTGASYEQYF.

The chain joins TRBV3-1 (or the pseudogene TRBV3-2) to TRBJ2-3; D remains ambiguous. The CDR3 is 13 amino acids. From germline, CDR1 is LGHDT and CDR2 YNNKEL (reference sequence). V gave up 5 bases and J gave up 0 bases, with 6 bases separating them. CDR3 in DNA: TGTGCCAGCAGCGAACTGAGCACAGATACGCAGTATTTT. This translates into CASSELSTDTQYF.

This clone came up once. This chain links TRBV27 with TRBJ2-7; TRBD1 matches 8 bases. Germline V lookup: CDR1 MNHEY, CDR2 SMNVEV (reference sequence). There are 17 residues in the CDR3. J gave up 1 base and V 2 bases, and 10 bases lay outside the gene matches. The CDR3 loop is CASSLTTAWTGSYEQYF. CDR3 DNA sequence: TGTGCCAGCAGTTTAACGACGGCTTGGACAGGGTCCTACGAGCAGTACTTC.

V and J are TRBV4-1 and TRBJ1-3; D unclear. Looked up from germline, CDR1 is MGHRA and CDR2 is YSYEKL. CDR3 length: 17 residues. The V end was cut by 0 bases, the J end by 0 bases, with 12 bases between. The CDR3 is CASSQDRTISSGNTIYF. The CDR3 DNA sequence: TGCGCCAGCAGCCAAGATAGAACGATAAGCTCTGGAAACACCATATATTTT.

V is TRBV3-1 (or the pseudogene TRBV3-2) and J is TRBJ2-7; TRBD2 matches 8 bases. The V segment lost 1 base and the J segment 6 bases; nucleotides outside the gene matches: 11. The CDR3 contains 16 residues. Germline assignment: CDR1 LGHDT and CDR2 YNNKEL (reference sequence). The CDR3 spells CASSQVRPSGSGEQYF. CDR3 sequence (DNA): TGTGCCAGCAGCCAAGTTCGGCCTAGCGGGTCGGGCGAGCAGTACTTC.

V usage is TRBV11-2 and J usage is TRBJ1-6, with D tentatively TRBD1 (5 bases). Germline V CDR1 and CDR2: SGHAT, FQNNGV. Trimming removed 4 bases at V and 6 bases at J, with 19 bases between. The CDR3 has 17 residues. The CDR3 loop is CASSSTWAGQVNSPLHF. The CDR3 bases are TGTGCCAGCAGCTCTACCTGGGCAGGGCAAGTTAATTCACCCCTCCACTTT.

The chain carries TRBV7-9 and TRBJ1-1; unclear D gene. Germline V gene sequence: CDR1 SEHNR, CDR2 FQNEAQ (reference sequence). This CDR3 spans 15 amino acids. V was clipped by 5 bases and J by 7 bases, with 20 bases between them. The CDR3 DNA reads as TGTGCCAGCAGCCCTAACGTGGCCGGAGACATTGAAGCTTTCTTT. It translates to CASSPNVAGDIEAFF.

The chain links TRBV7-2 to TRBJ2-7; 11 bases align to TRBD2. The CDR3 has 17 amino acids. The junction had 10 bases not matched to a gene; V was cut back by 5 bases and J by 1 base. From germline, CDR1 is SGHTA and CDR2 FQGNSA. This CDR3 reads CASSPPPGTSGSYEQYF. CDR3 bases: TGTGCCAGCAGCCCGCCCCCCGGGACTAGCGGTTCCTACGAGCAGTACTTC.